This entry lists 21 T cell receptor beta chains sequenced from one sample in a study of shared clonotypes between healthy human individuals. TCRdb's copy holds only in-frame clones and misses some; the assay was immunoSEQ multiplex PCR. The sample comprises approximately 980,000 clones, 76% of which are singletons, and around 1.4% rests with the top ten. The sequencing input was memory CD4+ T cells sorted from blood. Subset defined: CD45RA-negative fraction. Receptors originate from a man between 18 and 29 years old in good health.

This sequence joins TRBV6-1 and TRBJ1-2; 9 nucleotides align to TRBD1. After removal of 10 bases from V and 4 bases from J, the junction contained 10 bases not matched to a gene. The germline V gene encodes CDR1 MNHNS and CDR2 SASEGT. The CDR3 contains 14 residues. The CDR3 reads CATHKGQGPYGYTF. CDR3 in DNA: TGTGCCACCCACAAGGGACAGGGCCCCTATGGCTACACCTTC.

This clone was seen just once. CDR3 region: CATSRELGASEAFF. The CDR3 DNA follows: TGTGCCACCAGCAGAGAACTGGGGGCCTCTGAAGCTTTCTTT. This sequence joins TRBV15 and TRBJ1-1; D may be TRBD1 (6 bases). The V end was cut by 0 bases, the J end by 6 bases, with 11 bases between. CDR1 is LNHNV and CDR2 is YYDKDF in the germline V gene (reference sequence). This CDR3 region has 14 residues.

This clone was recorded a few times. V and J are TRBV29-1 and TRBJ1-2; no definite D call. The V end was cut by 8 bases, the J end by 4 bases, with 17 bases between. CDR1 is SQVTM and CDR2 is ANQGSEA in the germline V gene. The CDR3 loop spans 13 amino acids. CDR3 region: CSTQELQTYGYTF. The CDR3 region has the DNA TGCAGCACCCAGGAGTTGCAGACCTATGGCTACACCTTC.

The chain uses TRBV18 and TRBJ2-2, with D perhaps TRBD1 (8 bases). CDR3 length equals 16 residues. Germline CDR1 KGHSH, CDR2 LQKENI. Trimming stripped 3 bases from V and 3 bases from J, with 14 bases between. CDR3 bases: TGTGCCAGCTCACCGGGAGGGACAGGCTACACCGGGGAGCTGTTTTTT. Amino acids: CASSPGGTGYTGELFF. Full variable domain (missing parts from reference TRBV18 and TRBJ2-2): NAGVMQNPRHLVRRRGQEARLRCSPMKGHSHVYWYRQLPEEGLKFMVYLQKENIIDESGMPKERFSAEFPKEGPSILRIQQVVRGDSAAYFCASSPGGTGYTGELFFGEGSRLTVL.

The chain has TRBV5-1 and TRBJ1-4; D call uncertain. Germline V lookup: CDR1 SGHRS, CDR2 YFSETQ. Trimming left V 7 bases short and J 0 bases short, with 10 bases between. The CDR3 totals 14 residues. The CDR3 protein is CASRSETTNEKLFF. DNA of the CDR3: TGCGCCAGCCGTTCCGAAACAACTAATGAAAAACTGTTTTTT.

About this clone: This could be a read error, since a much larger clone is one nucleotide away. The chain has TRBV28 and TRBJ2-3; 10 positions agree with TRBD2. Looked up from germline, CDR1 is MDHEN and CDR2 is SYDVKM. The junction had 3 bases not matched to a gene; V was cut back by 6 bases and J by 0 bases. CDR3 size: 15 residues. CDR3 amino acids: CASSVTSGSTDTQYF. The DNA for the CDR3 is TGTGCCAGCAGCGTGACTAGCGGGAGCACAGATACGCAGTATTTT.

The V call is TRBV6-5, the J call TRBJ2-7; possibly TRBD1 for D (6 bases). Germline V gene lookup returns CDR1 MNHEY and CDR2 SVGAGI. V dropped 4 bases and J dropped 2 bases, with 9 bases sitting between them. The CDR3 loop spans 13 amino acids. The CDR3 region is CASSSGAPYEQYF. In DNA form, the CDR3 reads TGTGCCAGCAGTTCAGGGGCCCCCTACGAGCAGTACTTC.

The genes are TRBV2 and TRBJ2-2; D ambiguous. This CDR3 has 13 amino acids. V was cut by 5 bases and J by 7 bases, with 11 bases left in between. CDR1 and CDR2 (germline): SNHLY, FYNNEI. CDR3 DNA sequence: TGTGCCAGCAGTCCGCAGGCTATCGGGGAGCTGTTTTTT. This codes for CASSPQAIGELFF.

The V gene is TRBV6-1, the J gene TRBJ2-5; D is ambiguous. CDR1 is MNHNS and CDR2 is SASEGT in the germline V gene. CDR3 length: 13 residues. V gave up 2 bases and J gave up 4 bases, with 8 bases separating them. The CDR3 DNA reads as TGTGCCAGCAGTGAAATGTGGACAGAGACCCAGTACTTC. This encodes CASSEMWTETQYF.

This clone has just a few counts. The chain employs TRBV2 and TRBJ2-5; 7 bases fit TRBD1. Germline CDR1 reads SNHLY; CDR2 reads FYNNEI. The V segment lost 3 bases and the J segment 5 bases; nucleotides outside the gene matches: 3. This CDR3 contains 13 residues. CDR3 residues: CASSEVRGETQYF. CDR3 bases: TGTGCCAGCAGTGAGGTCAGGGGGGAGACCCAGTACTTC.

The chain employs TRBV11-2 and TRBJ2-5; 15 positions match TRBD2. CDR3 length: 15 amino acids. Germline V gene lookup returns CDR1 SGHAT and CDR2 FQNNGV. V lost 5 bases and J lost 5; bases outside the gene matches: 3. This CDR3 is CASSRGLAGGETQYF. CDR3 sequence (DNA): TGTGCCAGCAGCCGCGGACTAGCGGGAGGGGAGACCCAGTACTTC.

V and J are TRBV5-6 and TRBJ2-7; 8 bases map to TRBD1. The CDR3 contains 16 residues. CDR1 is SGHDT, CDR2 YYEEEE, per germline. V was clipped by 3 bases and J by 2 bases; unmatched bases: 10. The chain's CDR3 is CASSYQDRVSTYEQYF. The CDR3 DNA follows: TGTGCCAGCAGCTATCAGGACAGGGTGTCGACCTACGAGCAGTACTTC.

This clone appeared many times. The gene calls are TRBV9 and TRBJ1-5; D remains unclear. V lost 2 bases to trimming and J lost 0 bases, with 9 bases between them. The germline V gene has CDR1 SGDLS and CDR2 YYNGEE. CDR3 length: 15 amino acids. In DNA, the CDR3 is TGTGCCAGCAGCGTCGGACCGAATAGCAATCAGCCCCAGCATTTT. This translates into CASSVGPNSNQPQHF.

This rearrangement joins TRBV6-5 to TRBJ1-3; weak D call: TRBD1 (6 bases). Per germline, CDR1 MNHEY and CDR2 SVGAGI. The CDR3 spans 14 residues. The V gene lost 6 bases and the J gene lost 4 bases, with 13 bases spanning the gap. The CDR3 DNA reads as TGTGCCAGCAGCGACAGGATTCCCGGAAACACCATATATTTT. Translation gives CASSDRIPGNTIYF.

This clone was counted a few times. The chain couples TRBV13 to TRBJ2-1; tentatively, D is TRBD1 (6 bases). Trimming took off 1 base at V and 0 bases at J, with 13 bases between the two ends. CDR1 is PRHDT and CDR2 is FYEKMQ in the germline V gene (reference sequence). This CDR3 has 17 amino acids. This chain's CDR3 is CASSLDLTGLSYNEQFF. The CDR3 region has the DNA TGTGCCAGCAGCTTAGACCTTACAGGGCTCTCCTACAATGAGCAGTTCTTC. Full variable domain (missing parts from reference TRBV13 and TRBJ2-1): AAGVIQSPRHLIKEKRETATLKCYPIPRHDTVYWYQQGPGQDPQFLISFYEKMQSDKGSIPDRFSAQQFSDYHSELNMSSLELGDSALYFCASSLDLTGLSYNEQFFGPGTRLTVL.

As DNA, the CDR3 is TGTGCCAGCAGTTCCAAAGGGACAGGGGTCGGCTACACCTTC. Protein: CASSSKGTGVGYTF. The chain recombines TRBV6-6 with TRBJ1-2, with 10 bases lining up with TRBD1. The CDR3 sequence is 14 residues long. J was trimmed by 8 bases and V by 4 bases; bases with no gene match: 7. Germline loops: CDR1 MNHNY, CDR2 SVGAGI (reference sequence).

The chain recombines TRBV4-1 with TRBJ1-1, with D maybe TRBD1 (6 bases). There are 17 residues in the CDR3. The V end was cut by 2 bases, the J end by 6 bases, with 22 bases between. Germline V gene lookup returns CDR1 MGHRA and CDR2 YSYEKL. The CDR3 loop reads CASSQISFGGARAEAFF. DNA of the CDR3: TGCGCCAGCAGCCAAATTAGTTTTGGGGGCGCGCGGGCTGAAGCTTTCTTT.

This chain links TRBV29-1 with TRBJ1-2; 7 nucleotides align to TRBD1. From germline, CDR1 is SQVTM and CDR2 ANQGSEA. V was clipped by 4 bases and J by 6 bases; unmatched bases: 8. The CDR3 is 13 residues long. The CDR3 is CSVAVTGLDGYTF. In DNA form, the CDR3 reads TGCAGCGTTGCGGTGACAGGGCTTGATGGCTACACCTTC. The complete variable domain, with remaining parts taken from reference TRBV29-1 and TRBJ1-2, reads SAVISQKPSRDICQRGTSLTIQCQVDSQVTMMFWYRQQPGQSLTLIATANQGSEATYESGFVIDKFPISRPNLTFSTLTVSNMSPEDSSIYLCSVAVTGLDGYTFGSGTRLTVV.

This clone occurred a few times. The chain joins TRBV9 to TRBJ1-1; D is possibly TRBD1 (5 bases). The germline V gene encodes CDR1 SGDLS and CDR2 YYNGEE. Trimming cost V 3 bases and J 1 base, with 10 bases left between them. This CDR3 region has 14 residues. The CDR3 bases are TGTGCCAGCAGCGCACAGGTGTGGAACACTGAAGCTTTCTTT. Residues: CASSAQVWNTEAFF.

The CDR3 sequence: CASSHDRAYTDTQYF. CDR3 sequence (DNA): TGTGCCAGCAGCCATGACAGGGCCTACACAGATACGCAGTATTTT. The V call is TRBV7-9, the J call TRBJ2-3; 7 bases agree with TRBD1. CDR1 is SEHNR and CDR2 is FQNEAQ in the germline V gene (reference sequence). The CDR3 covers 15 residues. Losses at the gene ends were 5 bases for V and 2 bases for J; bases not matched to a gene: 7.

The chain recombines TRBV6-5 with TRBJ1-5; D perhaps matches TRBD1 (6 bases). Looked up from germline, CDR1 is MNHEY and CDR2 is SVGAGI. This CDR3 spans 15 amino acids. Trimming took 6 bases from V and 0 from J, leaving 12 bases between them. CDR3 nucleotide sequence: TGTGCCAGCAGCCCAACAGGGACTAGCAATCAGCCCCAGCATTTT. It codes for CASSPTGTSNQPQHF.